This T cell receptor (beta chain) originates from a study of T cell responses to AZD1222 COVID-19 vaccine. Whole-study results and caveats: Reportedly, close to half of spike-specific TCRs are directed against unmutated variant regions. Spike was spanned by vaccine-associated CD4 TCRs, which were dominant at 160-218 and 743-854.

Pooled in the analysis were second doses at about 4 or about 12 weeks. Germline CDR1 and CDR2: SGHDT and YYEEEE. The CDR3 consists of 14 residues. Trimming removed 6 bases from V and 3 bases from J, with 15 bases in between. The assay was immunoSEQ multiplex PCR, and TCRdb's table has in-frame clones only and misses some. The sample lists 55,000 to 80,000 clones; around 89% were seen once. Concerning this clone itself: What it binds is unknown.

Material: peripheral blood, obtained 28 days after the second AZD1222 dose. This sequence was found in an adult who received the AZD1222 COVID-19 vaccine. The rearrangement joins TRBV5-6 to TRBJ1-2; D gene unclear. CDR3 residues: CASTSTGGDYGYTF. CDR3 bases: TGTGCCAGCACCTCGACCGGCGGTGACTATGGCTACACCTTC.